The entry below gives a single T cell receptor beta chain sequence along with its context. Its target antigen remains unknown. The input lacks base qualities; no much larger clone sits a single base away. Rearranged TRB sequences spanning V, D and J segments were amplified by multiplex touch-down PCR using a mixed TRB-A/B primer pool. Illumina adapters and sample indices were attached to the amplicons through two consecutive PCR reactions run with Phusion HS II polymerase. The amplicons were purified from gel with the NucleoSpin Gel and PCR Clean-up kit and then assessed with Qubit and an Agilent 2100 Bioanalyzer. Sequencing of libraries was carried out on an Illumina MiSeq in 600-cycle, single-indexed, paired-end runs. Concerning the study's data processing: MiXCR versions 2.12 and 3.0.5 were used to process TRB sequences. Each unique CDR3 nucleotide sequence was treated as one clone, and only productive sequences with two or more reads were kept. Shannon diversity, evenness, clonality (one minus evenness), and alpha-parameterized diversity profiles from alpha 0 to 5 were included as repertoire metrics. The IGoR algorithm was used to calculate generation probabilities for clones in the paired samples taken before and after chemotherapy. TCRdb ran its own pipeline on the public reads, namely fastp trimming at Q25 and MiXCR clone calling, and kept in-frame beta chains. Identical CDR3 protein sequences are pooled into one entry, listed with their most common genes and DNA. TCRdb's processing, not the authors', yielded these V and J calls. The sample yields approximately 1,600 distinct CDR3 sequences; just over 20% were counted once. About two fifths of the sample is taken by the ten largest.

V is shortened by 8 bases, J by 1 base, and the region joining them spans 15 bases. The CDR3 covers 16 residues, taking in both the cysteine and the phenylalanine. Here the CDR3 DNA is all that survives: 48 bases in frame from base 1. According to the germline V gene, CDR1 reads MDHEN and CDR2 reads SYDVKM. This sample is part of a study of T cell repertoires in aging, cancer and after chemotherapy (dated by TCRdb to between 2018 and 2021). With regard to the full study: The donors fell into six age groups ranging from 30 or younger to 70 or older, and each group had at least three individuals. In the solid tumor group, the paired samples taken before and after chemotherapy came from brain tumor (glioblastoma) patients given temozolomide-based therapy. The complete dataset included some 9 million TCR reads. Peripheral blood TCR beta repertoires from healthy donors and cancer patients were profiled to examine immunoaging and T cell reconstitution after chemotherapy. Alongside some 100 healthy donors serving as a reference group, the cohort included some 210 cancer patients, of whom some 94 had hematological cancers and 124 had solid cancers. What the authors observed across the whole study: The authors noted that the repertoire data do not allow conclusions about immunological memory after chemotherapy. In both cancer cohorts, the median generation probability rose over the chemotherapy interval, which suggests that the repertoire was reconstituted through rebound thymic output. In healthy donors, the decline in TCR diversity with age was mainly due to loss of richness, whereas in cancer patients loss of evenness also played a role. Compared with age-matched healthy donors, untreated patients with either hematological or solid cancers had significantly lower TCR diversity in the blood along with higher clonality.

Genomic DNA extracted from peripheral blood, rather than sorted cells or RNA, was used as the source for amplification of TCR beta rearrangements. The sequence is built from TRBV28 and TRBJ2-6, with a weak D call of TRBD1 (6 bases match). This sequence was found in a human donor with a solid tumor. The material sequenced was blood. The DNA is as follows: TGTGCCAGCGGTCACGAAACAGGGTCTGGGGCCAACGTCCTGACTTTC. This is translated as CASGHETGSGANVLTF.